This is a list of T cell receptor beta chains from one sample in a study of T cells in Graves' hyperthyroidism and ophthalmopathy. MiXCR was run by TCRdb on the multiplex PCR reads, yielding one entry per CDR3 protein. The profile shows about 590,000 distinct CDR3 sequences, roughly 14% of them singletons. Material: blood. These receptor sequences come from a woman in her twenties or thirties with Graves' hyperthyroidism. Each CDR3 is given with its conserved first and last residue. The D gene is left open where the match is weak. Not all rows give a size; the values are once, few, many and, for expanded clones, a class.

DNA | CDR3 | size | J | D | V
TGCAGTGCGCCGAGACAGGCGTCCAATCAGCCCCAGCATTTT | CSAPRQASNQPQHF | once | TRBJ1-5 | . | TRBV20-1
TGTGCCGGCAGGGGGACTAGCGGGATCCTAGCCAAAAACATTCAGTACTTC | CAGRGTSGILAKNIQYF | . | TRBJ2-4 | TRBD2 | TRBV11-2
TGTGCCAGCAGTTACGAGAGACAGGCTGGAAACACCATATATTTT | CASSYERQAGNTIYF | few | TRBJ1-3 | . | TRBV6-9
TGCGCCAGCAGCTTGGTTGACGGGGCCAACGTCCTGACTTTC | CASSLVDGANVLTF | few | TRBJ2-6 | . | TRBV5-1
TGTGCCAGCAGCTTAGGACTAGCGGGAGATAGTGAGCAGTTCTTC | CASSLGLAGDSEQFF | many | TRBJ2-1 | TRBD2 | TRBV7-3
TGTGCCAGCAGCCAAGAGGCAGGGCGAACTAGCACAGATACGCAGTATTTT | CASSQEAGRTSTDTQYF | many | TRBJ2-3 | . | TRBV3-1
TGTGCCAGCAGTGCAGAGGGGGCAGAGACCCAGTACTTC | CASSAEGAETQYF | many | TRBJ2-5 | TRBD1 | TRBV6-1
TGCAGTGCTAGAGACTCAGCGGGAAGCTACGAGCAGTACTTC | CSARDSAGSYEQYF | many | TRBJ2-7 | TRBD2 | TRBV20-1
TGCGCCAGCAGCTTGGATGGCGGGGCTGCGGGGGAGCAGTACTTC | CASSLDGGAAGEQYF | few | TRBJ2-7 | . | TRBV5-1
TGTGCCAGCAGTGGGGGGGGTCTTGGGCGGGAACTCTCCTACGAGCAGTACTTC | CASSGGGLGRELSYEQYF | . | TRBJ2-7 | TRBD2 | TRBV2
TGTGCCAGCAGCTTTAAAGGTAGCGGAACAGATACGCAGTATTTT | CASSFKGSGTDTQYF | . | TRBJ2-3 | . | TRBV5-6
TGCAGCGTTGACGAAAGGGGGACCCAGTACTTC | CSVDERGTQYF | many | TRBJ2-5 | . | TRBV29-1
TGCGCCAGCAGCCAAGACAGAGACAGGGTGGGGAACACTGAAGCTTTCTTT | CASSQDRDRVGNTEAFF | . | TRBJ1-1 | TRBD1 | TRBV4-1
TGTGCCGCTTCGGGTACCGATACGCAGTATTTT | CAASGTDTQYF | . | TRBJ2-3 | . | TRBV27
TGTGCCAGCAGAGACAGGGCAACGGGCTACACCTTC | CASRDRATGYTF | . | TRBJ1-2 | TRBD1 | TRBV6-1
TGCAGTGCTAGGGACTTGGGACGGGACTCGAAGAGGTTCGAGCAGTACTTC | CSARDLGRDSKRFEQYF | many | TRBJ2-7 | . | TRBV20-1
TGTGCCAGCAGTTTAGACCAGGGGTTAGCCTACGAGCAGTACTTC | CASSLDQGLAYEQYF | many | TRBJ2-7 | . | TRBV28
TGCAGTGCCCGGGGACAGAGAGGGGAAACAAGTCAGCCCCAGCATTTT | CSARGQRGETSQPQHF | . | TRBJ1-5 | TRBD1 | TRBV20-1
TGTGCCAGCAGCCAAGAAGGGATCCGCAATCAGCCCCAGCATTTT | CASSQEGIRNQPQHF | few | TRBJ1-5 | . | TRBV14
TGTGCCAGCAGCCCGATCGACAGGGATGGCTACACCTTC | CASSPIDRDGYTF | few | TRBJ1-2 | TRBD1 | TRBV6-1
TGCGCCAGCAGCCCCAGTCAGGGCGTGTTTGAAAAACTGGTTTTT | CASSPSQGVFEKLVF | . | TRBJ1-4 | . | TRBV4-1
TGTGCCAGCAGCGTAGGGGCGGGAGGGGGTTTCTATGAGCAGTTCTTC | CASSVGAGGGFYEQFF | few | TRBJ2-1 | TRBD2 | TRBV9
TGCAGTGCTCGGACAGGGCAAATCGAGGCCTACGAGCAGTACTTC | CSARTGQIEAYEQYF | many | TRBJ2-7 | TRBD1 | TRBV20-1
TGCAGTGCGGAAGGGACAGCATCACCCCTCCACTTT | CSAEGTASPLHF | many | TRBJ1-6 | TRBD1 | TRBV20-1
TGTGCCAGCAGCGTAGGTGCTACCCCAGATACGCAGTATTTT | CASSVGATPDTQYF | many | TRBJ2-3 | . | TRBV9
TGCAGTGCTCTACGGGACGCCACAGATACGCAGTATTTT | CSALRDATDTQYF | many | TRBJ2-3 | . | TRBV20-1
TGTGCCATCAGCAGACAGGGGACCTGCAATGAGCAGTTCTTC | CAISRQGTCNEQFF | . | TRBJ2-1 | TRBD1 | TRBV10-3
TGTGCCAGCAGTTCCGAAAAAACACAGAACACTGAAGCTTTCTTT | CASSSEKTQNTEAFF | many | TRBJ1-1 | . | TRBV27
TGCGCCAGCAGGACCGGGGGCACCACTGAAGCTTTCTTT | CASRTGGTTEAFF | . | TRBJ1-1 | . | TRBV5-1
TGTGCCAGCAGTTACTTATGGAGTTACGAGCAGTACTTC | CASSYLWSYEQYF | many | TRBJ2-7 | . | TRBV6-6
TGCAGTGCTACACGGACTAGCGGGAGTGTAAACACCGGGGAGCTGTTTTTT | CSATRTSGSVNTGELFF | few | TRBJ2-2 | TRBD2 | TRBV20-1
TGTGCCATCAGTGCCGGGACTTATTACGGGGAGCTGTTTTTT | CAISAGTYYGELFF | many | TRBJ2-2 | . | TRBV10-3
TGCAGTGCTATAAGAGCGGAGGGGGACACCGGGGAGCTGTTTTTT | CSAIRAEGDTGELFF | many | TRBJ2-2 | . | TRBV20-1
TGCAGTGGGTCGGAGAGGGGAGAGACCCAGTACTTC | CSGSERGETQYF | many | TRBJ2-5 | . | TRBV20-1
TGTGCCAGTAGTATCGGGGGAGGGAATGGCTACACCTTC | CASSIGGGNGYTF | . | TRBJ1-2 | . | TRBV19
TGCGCCAGCAGCCAAGCTCAGGGCCCCACCGCCGAGCAGTACTTC | CASSQAQGPTAEQYF | . | TRBJ2-7 | . | TRBV4-1
TGTGCCAGCAGACCTAACAGGGGGACGAACTATGGCTACACCTTC | CASRPNRGTNYGYTF | many | TRBJ1-2 | TRBD1 | TRBV28
TGTGCCAGCAGTTACTCGAGGGACGTCGGGGAGCTGTTTTTT | CASSYSRDVGELFF | few | TRBJ2-2 | . | TRBV6-2/TRBV6-3
TGTGCCAGTAGGAACGGACAGGGGGCGCGAAGCAATCAGCCCCAGCATTTT | CASRNGQGARSNQPQHF | . | TRBJ1-5 | TRBD1 | TRBV19
TGCAGTGCTACAACAGGGAACTTCTACGAGCAGTACTTC | CSATTGNFYEQYF | many | TRBJ2-7 | . | TRBV20-1
TGTGCCAGCAGCCTGACAGGGTTGGATACTGAAGCTTTCTTT | CASSLTGLDTEAFF | many | TRBJ1-1 | TRBD1 | TRBV12-3/TRBV12-4
TGTGCCAGCAGTGCTAGGGTCAATGAGCAGTTCTTC | CASSARVNEQFF | many | TRBJ2-1 | . | TRBV2
TGTGCCAGCAGCTTGGGGTTGTCGGGAGATGGTTACGAGCAGTACTTC | CASSLGLSGDGYEQYF | once | TRBJ2-7 | . | TRBV5-4
TGTGCCAGCTCGCCACAGGAAAGCAATGAAAAACTGTTTTTT | CASSPQESNEKLFF | . | TRBJ1-4 | . | TRBV18
TGTGCCAGCAGTGTTGAGGGTCCCGGGGAGCTGTTTTTT | CASSVEGPGELFF | many | TRBJ2-2 | . | TRBV2
TGTGCCAGCAGCATACTAGCGGGAGGGCCGATGGAGACCCAGTACTTC | CASSILAGGPMETQYF | many | TRBJ2-5 | TRBD2 | TRBV27
TGTGCCAGCAGCAGCTTAGTTCAAACTAGCGGGCGGAACTACGAGCAGTACTTC | CASSSLVQTSGRNYEQYF | . | TRBJ2-7 | TRBD2 | TRBV7-9
TGTGCCAGCAGGTCGGTAGCGAGCTACCAAGAGACCCAGTACTTC | CASRSVASYQETQYF | . | TRBJ2-5 | . | TRBV5-5
TGTGCCAGCAGGCCTACGATCGGGACAGGGGGCGGCTACACCTTC | CASRPTIGTGGGYTF | many | TRBJ1-2 | TRBD1 | TRBV12-3/TRBV12-4
TGTGCCAGCACCCCGGGACAGGGGGCTTTTATAGGGTCCTACAATGAGCAGTTCTTC | CASTPGQGAFIGSYNEQFF | many | TRBJ2-1 | TRBD1 | TRBV12-3/TRBV12-4
TGTGCCTCGGTTTACGGGAGAAAACTGTTTTTT | CASVYGRKLFF | many | TRBJ1-4 | . | TRBV12-3/TRBV12-4
TGTGCCAGCAGCCGCACCGTAGGAGTCTCCTACGAGCAGTACTTC | CASSRTVGVSYEQYF | many | TRBJ2-7 | . | TRBV13
TGTGCCAGCTCACCAGCGGGAGCTGACGGGGAGCTGTTTTTT | CASSPAGADGELFF | many | TRBJ2-2 | TRBD2 | TRBV18
TGTGCCAGTAGTATCGAGGCGGGAGATCAGACCCGAACCTACGAGCAGTACTTC | CASSIEAGDQTRTYEQYF | . | TRBJ2-7 | TRBD2 | TRBV19
TGTGCCAGCAGCGTAGGACTCGGGGGCGGGGAGAACACTGAAGCTTTCTTT | CASSVGLGGGENTEAFF | . | TRBJ1-1 | . | TRBV9
TGTGCCAGCAGCTTAGCGCTTGGTAGACGGCTTGGGCAGGATCAGCCCCAGCATTTT | CASSLALGRRLGQDQPQHF | many | TRBJ1-5 | . | TRBV7-8
TGTGCCAGCAGTCCTCTCGTGGGGGGAGGGGAGAATGAGCAGTTCTTC | CASSPLVGGGENEQFF | many | TRBJ2-1 | TRBD2 | TRBV7-8